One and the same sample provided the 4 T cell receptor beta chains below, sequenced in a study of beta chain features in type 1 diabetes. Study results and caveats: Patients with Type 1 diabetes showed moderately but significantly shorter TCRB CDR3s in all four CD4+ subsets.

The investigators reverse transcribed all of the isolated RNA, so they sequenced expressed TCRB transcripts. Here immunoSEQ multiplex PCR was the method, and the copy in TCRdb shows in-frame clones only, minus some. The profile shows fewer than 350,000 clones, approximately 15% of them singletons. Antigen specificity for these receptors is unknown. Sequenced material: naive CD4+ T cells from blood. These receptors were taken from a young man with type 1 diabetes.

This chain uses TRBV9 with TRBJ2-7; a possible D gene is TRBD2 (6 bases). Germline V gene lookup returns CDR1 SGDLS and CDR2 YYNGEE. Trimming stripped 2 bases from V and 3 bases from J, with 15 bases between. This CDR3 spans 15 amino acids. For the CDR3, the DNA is TGTGCCAGCAGCGTCCAGGGCGGGCGGGACTACGAGCAGTACTTC. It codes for CASSVQGGRDYEQYF.

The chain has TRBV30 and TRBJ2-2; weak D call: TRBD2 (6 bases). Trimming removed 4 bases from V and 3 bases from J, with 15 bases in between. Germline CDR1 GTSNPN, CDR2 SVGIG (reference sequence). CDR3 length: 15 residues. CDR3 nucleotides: TGTGCCTGGATGACTAGGGGTTGGTACACCGGGGAGCTGTTTTTT. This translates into CAWMTRGWYTGELFF.

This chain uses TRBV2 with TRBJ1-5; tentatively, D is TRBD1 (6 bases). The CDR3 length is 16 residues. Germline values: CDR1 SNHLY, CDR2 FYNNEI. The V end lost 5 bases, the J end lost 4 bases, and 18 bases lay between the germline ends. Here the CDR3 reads CASSYQGRIRNQPQHF. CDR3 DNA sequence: TGTGCCAGCAGTTATCAGGGGCGCATTAGGAATCAGCCCCAGCATTTT.

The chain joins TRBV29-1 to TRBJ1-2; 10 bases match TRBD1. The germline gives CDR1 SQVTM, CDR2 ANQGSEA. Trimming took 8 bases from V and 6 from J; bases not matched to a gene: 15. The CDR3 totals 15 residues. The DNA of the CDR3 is TGCAGCATCAATTTCAAGGACAGGGGGAGGGATGGCTACACCTTC. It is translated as CSINFKDRGRDGYTF.